Below are 13 T cell receptor beta chains sequenced from a single sample in a study of beta chain features in type 1 diabetes. Every isolated RNA sample was fully reverse transcribed, so sequencing captured expressed TCRB transcripts. TCRdb's copy holds only in-frame clones and misses some; the assay was immunoSEQ multiplex PCR. This sample yields 860,000 or so clones, of which 17% are seen a single time; 0.02% to 0.025% belongs to the top ten. The sample comprised naive CD4+ T cells from blood. These receptor sequences come from a woman aged 18-30 years in good health.

Many counts were recorded for this clone. This chain uses TRBV10-3 with TRBJ2-5; a possible D gene is TRBD1 (5 bases). CDR3 size: 13 residues. V was cut by 6 bases and J by 3 bases, with 11 bases left in between. Germline CDR1 is ENHRY and CDR2 is SYGVKD. DNA for the CDR3: TGTGCCATCAGCGGACAAGATGAAGAGACCCAGTACTTC. It encodes CAISGQDEETQYF.

The rearrangement joins TRBV6-6 to TRBJ2-2, with 10 bases fitting TRBD1. The ends lost 6 bases at V and 8 bases at J; junction bases unmatched: 9. The CDR3 is 15 amino acids. Germline V lookup: CDR1 MNHNY, CDR2 SVGAGI (reference sequence). The CDR3 sequence: CASSRRDRGSGELFF. CDR3 nucleotide sequence: TGTGCCAGCAGCCGACGGGACAGGGGTTCTGGGGAGCTGTTTTTT.

This clone was seen more than once but under ten times. The chain is built from TRBV14 and TRBJ2-5; D is unclear. The CDR3 is 13 amino acids. V was clipped by 4 bases and J by 0 bases, with 6 bases between them. Germline assignment: CDR1 SGHDN and CDR2 FVKESK. The CDR3 reads CASSRRYQETQYF. DNA of the CDR3: TGTGCCAGCAGCCGCCGGTACCAAGAGACCCAGTACTTC.

As for this clone: In the same sample, other DNA sequences code for this CDR3. The chain links TRBV5-1 to TRBJ2-5; no definite D call. This CDR3 is 13 amino acids long. The V gene lost 3 bases and the J gene lost 5 bases, with 11 bases spanning the gap. Germline assignment: CDR1 SGHRS and CDR2 YFSETQ. The CDR3 region has the DNA TGCGCCAGCAGCTCTCAGGTGGGGGAGACCCAGTACTTC. Translated: CASSSQVGETQYF.

There are a few counts of this clone. The chain uses TRBV7-2 and TRBJ1-2; unclear D gene. Trimming stripped 2 bases from V and 2 bases from J, with 9 bases between. The CDR3 runs 14 residues. The germline gives CDR1 SGHTA, CDR2 FQGNSA. CDR3: CASSLLQQNYGYTF. The CDR3 DNA is TGTGCCAGCAGCTTATTACAACAGAACTATGGCTACACCTTC.

This clone has a handful of counts. This chain joins TRBV7-6 and TRBJ1-5; 9 nucleotides align to TRBD1. The germline V gene encodes CDR1 SGHVS and CDR2 FNYEAQ. Trimming at V came to 5 bases and at J to 3 bases, leaving 5 bases not matched to a gene. This CDR3 is built from 15 residues. In DNA, the CDR3 is TGTGCCAGCAGCCCACGGACAGGGGTCAATCAGCCCCAGCATTTT. Protein sequence: CASSPRTGVNQPQHF.

The V gene is TRBV7-6, the J gene TRBJ1-3; no reliable D call. V lost 1 base and J 2 bases, leaving 12 bases between the germline ends. Germline V gives CDR1 SGHVS, CDR2 FNYEAQ. The CDR3 is 16 residues long. The CDR3 here is CASSLDASNAGNTIYF. The CDR3 DNA is TGTGCCAGCAGCTTAGACGCCTCCAATGCTGGAAACACCATATATTTT.

The chain has TRBV28 and TRBJ2-7, with D possibly being TRBD2 (6 bases). Trimming removed 3 bases from V and 3 bases from J, with 18 bases in between. CDR1 and CDR2 from the germline V gene are MDHEN and SYDVKM. The CDR3 spans 16 residues. In nucleotides, the CDR3 is TGTGCCAGCAGTTTGATGCGGGGCCCTACTTTCTACGAGCAGTACTTC. This translates into CASSLMRGPTFYEQYF.

The table lists this clone with a few counts. This chain uses TRBV5-1 with TRBJ1-3, with a possible D match to TRBD1 (5 bases). The V gene lost 0 bases and the J gene lost 0 bases, with 10 bases spanning the gap. Germline CDR1 and CDR2: SGHRS and YFSETQ. The length of the CDR3 is 16 residues. The CDR3, as DNA: TGCGCCAGCAGCTTGGGGGCAGGGAGCTCTGGAAACACCATATATTTT. Translation: CASSLGAGSSGNTIYF.

This clone appeared a few times. This sequence joins TRBV28 and TRBJ2-3; TRBD1 matches at 9 bases. The CDR3 length is 12 residues. V lost 6 bases and J lost 10; bases outside the gene matches: 5. Germline lookup yields CDR1 MDHEN and CDR2 SYDVKM. CDR3 sequence (DNA): TGTGCCAGCAGGCCTACAGGGGGCTCGCAGTATTTT. Its translation: CASRPTGGSQYF.

A few counts support this clone. This sequence joins TRBV29-1 and TRBJ2-5, with a tentative D call TRBD2 (6 bases). V was cut by 4 bases and J by 2 bases, with 11 bases left in between. Germline V gene lookup returns CDR1 SQVTM and CDR2 ANQGSEA. The length of the CDR3 is 13 residues. The CDR3 spells CSVVGGFQETQYF. The CDR3 DNA reads TGCAGCGTTGTCGGAGGGTTTCAAGAGACCCAGTACTTC.

Only a few counts were recorded for this clone. The chain combines TRBV4-3 with TRBJ2-1; D is unresolved. The ends were cut back, 1 base at V and 4 bases at J, with 11 bases in the middle. The germline V gene encodes CDR1 LGHNA and CDR2 YSLEER. The CDR3 covers 15 residues. Here the CDR3 reads CASSQVIRNYNEQFF. The CDR3, as DNA: TGCGCCAGCAGCCAAGTTATCAGGAATTACAATGAGCAGTTCTTC.

V is TRBV29-1 and J is TRBJ2-7, with unresolved D. Trimming cost V 6 bases and J 3 bases, with 15 bases left between them. Germline-derived CDR1 and CDR2 are SQVTM and ANQGSEA. The CDR3 length is 13 residues. The CDR3 loop reads CSVGRSYDYEQYF. CDR3 coding DNA: TGCAGCGTCGGACGGAGCTACGACTACGAGCAGTACTTC.